The 3 T cell receptor beta chains presented below share a single source sample, sequenced in a study of spatial heterogeneity in lung cancer. One entry per CDR3 protein results from TCRdb running MiXCR on the 5' RACE reads. The data contain just over 70,000 distinct CDR3 sequences, approximately 8.9% of them singletons. Time point denoted: blood at routine non-recurrence follow-up after resection. Sample: PBMCs, taken at follow-up. The receptors were gathered from a female donor with early-stage non-small cell lung cancer.

This clonotype was counted many times. The chain combines TRBV12-3 or TRBV12-4 with TRBJ2-6, with a weak D call TRBD1 (6 bases). V was pared by 5 bases and J by 0 bases, with 11 bases between. This CDR3 is 16 amino acids long. Here the CDR3 DNA reads TGTGCCAGCAGTCCGACAGGACCCTCTGGGGCCAACGTCCTGACTTTC. Translating gives CASSPTGPSGANVLTF.

This clonotype was observed at least ten times. The chain couples TRBV30 to TRBJ2-1; tentative D call: TRBD1 (6 bases). This CDR3 is built from 13 residues. CDR1 and CDR2 from the germline V gene are GTSNPN and SVGIG (reference sequence). With 3 bases removed from V and 5 bases from J, the gap between germline ends came to 11 bases. Here the CDR3 DNA reads TGTGCCTGGAGGCGGACAGTCCACAATGAGCAGTTCTTC. It encodes CAWRRTVHNEQFF.

At least ten counts were recorded for this clonotype. The J gene is TRBJ1-1, the V gene TRBV7-2; a possible D gene is TRBD1 (5 bases). V dropped 1 base and J dropped 7 bases, with 10 bases sitting between them. Per the germline V gene, CDR1 is SGHTA and CDR2 is FQGNSA. The CDR3 spans 13 residues. CDR3 DNA: TGTGCCAGCAGCTTAGGGGAGGGGTATGAAGCTTTCTTT. Protein product: CASSLGEGYEAFF.